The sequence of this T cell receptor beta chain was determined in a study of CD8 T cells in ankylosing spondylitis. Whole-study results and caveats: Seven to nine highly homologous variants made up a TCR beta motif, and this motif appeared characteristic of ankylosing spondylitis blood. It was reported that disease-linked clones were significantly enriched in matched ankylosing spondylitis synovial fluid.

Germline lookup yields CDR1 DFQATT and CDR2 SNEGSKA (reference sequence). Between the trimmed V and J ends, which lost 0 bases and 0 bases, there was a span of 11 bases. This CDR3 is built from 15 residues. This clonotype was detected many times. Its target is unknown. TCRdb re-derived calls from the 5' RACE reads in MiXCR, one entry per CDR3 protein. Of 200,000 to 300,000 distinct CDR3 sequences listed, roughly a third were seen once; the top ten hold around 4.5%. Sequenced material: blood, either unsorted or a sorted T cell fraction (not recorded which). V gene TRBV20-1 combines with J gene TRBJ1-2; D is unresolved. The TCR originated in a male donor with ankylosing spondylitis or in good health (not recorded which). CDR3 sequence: CSARDLGIANYGYTF. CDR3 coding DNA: TGCAGTGCTAGAGATCTCGGGATCGCTAACTATGGCTACACCTTC.